Sequencing of this T cell receptor beta chain was carried out in a study of shared clonotypes between healthy human individuals. Study-level results: Compared with memory subsets, naive subsets generally had larger estimated richness. The represented genetic and exposure-history diversity was limited by the small number of donors.

Participating donors were healthy, HIV-negative adults free of recent acute infections or vaccinations. Naive CD45RA+ and memory CD45RA-negative subsets were split from CD4+ cells. The assay was immunoSEQ multiplex PCR, and TCRdb's table has in-frame clones only and misses some. The sample has around 2.5 million clones, over 85% seen once. A remark on this clone: What it binds is not known.

The ends lost 4 bases at V and 5 bases at J; junction bases unmatched: 9. Germline CDR1 reads SGHRS; CDR2 reads YFSETQ. CDR3 length: 16 amino acids. Sequencing was carried out using naive CD4+ T cells from PBMCs. Subset noted: CD45RA+ positively selected. This clonotype was obtained from a man aged 18 to 30 in good health. Some clones in this sample may be carry-over from other donors' samples. The V and J genes are TRBV5-1 and TRBJ2-5; 12 bases are a match to TRBD2. In nucleotides, the CDR3 is TGCGCCAGCAGCCCGACTAGCGGGAGTTTGGTGGAGACCCAGTACTTC. It specifies CASSPTSGSLVETQYF.